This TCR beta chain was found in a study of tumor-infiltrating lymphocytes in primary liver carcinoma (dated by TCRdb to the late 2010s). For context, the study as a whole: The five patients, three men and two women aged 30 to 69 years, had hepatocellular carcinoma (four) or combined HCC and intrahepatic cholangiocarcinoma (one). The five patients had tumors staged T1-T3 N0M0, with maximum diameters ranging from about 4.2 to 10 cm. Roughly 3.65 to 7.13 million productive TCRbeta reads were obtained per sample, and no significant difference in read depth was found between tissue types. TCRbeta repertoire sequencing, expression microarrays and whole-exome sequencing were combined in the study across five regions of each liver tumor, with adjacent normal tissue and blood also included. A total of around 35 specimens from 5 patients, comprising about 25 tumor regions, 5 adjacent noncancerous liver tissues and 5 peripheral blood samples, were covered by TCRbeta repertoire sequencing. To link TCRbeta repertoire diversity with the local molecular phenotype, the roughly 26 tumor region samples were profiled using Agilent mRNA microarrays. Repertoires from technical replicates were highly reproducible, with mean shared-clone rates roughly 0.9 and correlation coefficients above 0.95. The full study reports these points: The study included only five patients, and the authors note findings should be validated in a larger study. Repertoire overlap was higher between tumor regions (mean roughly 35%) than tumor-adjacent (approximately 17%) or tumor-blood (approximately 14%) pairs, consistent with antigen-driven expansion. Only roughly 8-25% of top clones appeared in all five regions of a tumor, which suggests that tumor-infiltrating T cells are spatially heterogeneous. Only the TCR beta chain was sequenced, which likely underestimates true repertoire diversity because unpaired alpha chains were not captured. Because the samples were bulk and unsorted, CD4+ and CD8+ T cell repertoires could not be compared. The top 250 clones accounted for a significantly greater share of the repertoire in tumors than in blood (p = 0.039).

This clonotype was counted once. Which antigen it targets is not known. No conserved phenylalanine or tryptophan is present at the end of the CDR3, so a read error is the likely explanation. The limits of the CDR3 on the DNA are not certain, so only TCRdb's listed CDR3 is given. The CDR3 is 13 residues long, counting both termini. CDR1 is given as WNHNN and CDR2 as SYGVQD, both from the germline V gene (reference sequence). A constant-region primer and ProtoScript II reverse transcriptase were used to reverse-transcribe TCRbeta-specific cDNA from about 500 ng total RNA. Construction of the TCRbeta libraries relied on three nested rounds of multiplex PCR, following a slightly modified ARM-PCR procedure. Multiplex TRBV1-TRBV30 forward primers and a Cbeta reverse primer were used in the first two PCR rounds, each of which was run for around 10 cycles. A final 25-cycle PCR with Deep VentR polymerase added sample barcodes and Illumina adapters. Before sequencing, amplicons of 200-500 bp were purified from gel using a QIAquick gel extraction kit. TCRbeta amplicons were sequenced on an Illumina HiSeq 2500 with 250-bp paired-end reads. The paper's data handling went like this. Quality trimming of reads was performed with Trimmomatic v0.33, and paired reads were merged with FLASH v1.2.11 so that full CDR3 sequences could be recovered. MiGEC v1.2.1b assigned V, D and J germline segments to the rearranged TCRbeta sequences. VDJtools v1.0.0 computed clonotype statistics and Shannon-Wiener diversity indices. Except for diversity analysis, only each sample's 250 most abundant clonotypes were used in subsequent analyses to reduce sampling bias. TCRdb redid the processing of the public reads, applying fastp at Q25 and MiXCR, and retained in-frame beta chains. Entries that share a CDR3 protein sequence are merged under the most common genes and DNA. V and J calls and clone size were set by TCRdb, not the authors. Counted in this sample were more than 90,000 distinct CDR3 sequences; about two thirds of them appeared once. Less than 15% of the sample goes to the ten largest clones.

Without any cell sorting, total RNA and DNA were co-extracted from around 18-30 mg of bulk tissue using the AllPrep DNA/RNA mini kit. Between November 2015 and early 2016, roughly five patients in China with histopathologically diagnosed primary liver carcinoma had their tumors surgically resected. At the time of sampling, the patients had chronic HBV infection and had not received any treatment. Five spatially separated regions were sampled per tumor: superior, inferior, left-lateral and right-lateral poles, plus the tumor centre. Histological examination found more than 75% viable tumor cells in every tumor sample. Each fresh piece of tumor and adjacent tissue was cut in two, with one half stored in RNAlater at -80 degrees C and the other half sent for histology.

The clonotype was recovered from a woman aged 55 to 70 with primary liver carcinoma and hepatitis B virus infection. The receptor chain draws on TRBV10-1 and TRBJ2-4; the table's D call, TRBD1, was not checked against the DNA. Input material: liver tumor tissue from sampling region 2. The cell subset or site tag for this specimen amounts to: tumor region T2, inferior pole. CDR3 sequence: CASSESGGQIRYL.